Shown below are 30 T cell receptor beta chains from a single sample sequenced in a study of blood T cell repertoires in COVID-19. Generated by immunoSEQ multiplex PCR, the TCRdb table keeps only in-frame clones and is missing some. The sample carries some 140,000 clones, around 81% recorded once. Sequencing input: peripheral blood. These receptors all come from a woman aged 55-75 years with active or convalescent COVID-19.

This clone was detected only a few times. This chain links TRBV28 with TRBJ1-2; D gene uncertain. Germline CDR1 is MDHEN and CDR2 is SYDVKM. The CDR3 loop spans 14 amino acids. V was pared by 3 bases and J by 5 bases, with 13 bases between. The CDR3 sequence: CASSFPSRVYGYTF. CDR3 DNA sequence: TGTGCCAGCAGTTTCCCCTCCCGGGTATATGGCTACACCTTC.

This sequence joins TRBV15 and TRBJ1-3; the match to TRBD1 covers 7 bases. Trimming removed 1 base from V and 1 base from J; junction bases left unmatched: 10. Germline-derived CDR1 and CDR2 are LNHNV and YYDKDF (reference sequence). The CDR3 has 18 amino acids. The CDR3 loop is CATSRATGTAISGNTIYF. CDR3 nucleotides: TGTGCCACCAGCAGAGCTACCGGGACAGCTATTTCTGGAAACACCATATATTTT.

This chain links TRBV10-3 with TRBJ1-1; weak D call: TRBD1 (6 bases). CDR3 length equals 14 residues. The ends were cut back, 4 bases at V and 0 bases at J, with 9 bases in the middle. Germline lookup yields CDR1 ENHRY and CDR2 SYGVKD. This CDR3 is CAISGTAMNTEAFF. The CDR3 DNA reads TGTGCCATCAGTGGGACAGCCATGAACACTGAAGCTTTCTTT.

The gene calls are TRBV6-2 or TRBV6-3 and TRBJ2-3; D is unclear. The germline V gene has CDR1 MNHEY and CDR2 SVGEGT. The CDR3 runs 14 residues. V dropped 1 base and J dropped 4 bases, with 9 bases sitting between them. CDR3 sequence: CASSYLRFADTQYF. DNA of the CDR3: TGTGCCAGCAGTTACTTACGGTTCGCAGATACGCAGTATTTT.

The V gene is TRBV30, the J gene TRBJ1-1; TRBD1 agrees at 8 bases. Losses at the gene ends were 2 bases for V and 5 bases for J; bases not matched to a gene: 7. CDR1 and CDR2 (germline): GTSNPN, SVGIG (reference sequence). This CDR3 region has 14 residues. CDR3 sequence reads: CAWSLPGGLTEAFF. CDR3 sequence (DNA): TGTGCCTGGAGTCTTCCAGGGGGCTTAACTGAAGCTTTCTTT.

J is TRBJ1-1 and V is TRBV12-3 or TRBV12-4, with D hard to call. This CDR3 has 13 residues. The V and J ends lost 5 bases and 4 bases respectively, with 11 bases between them. The CDR3 DNA follows: TGTGCCAGCAGTGGAGGGCCGAGCACTGAAGCTTTCTTT. This codes for CASSGGPSTEAFF.

CDR3 in amino acids: CASSLSDGLYGYTF. The CDR3 coding sequence is TGTGCCAGCAGCTTATCGGACGGACTCTATGGCTACACCTTC. The V and J genes are TRBV7-2 and TRBJ1-2, with D uncertain. V gave up 2 bases and J gave up 4 bases, with 11 bases separating them. The CDR3 spans 14 residues. The germline CDR1 and CDR2 sequences are SGHTA and FQGNSA.

The chain links TRBV4-1 to TRBJ1-2, with 9 bases aligning to TRBD1. Looked up from germline, CDR1 is MGHRA and CDR2 is YSYEKL. CDR3 length equals 17 residues. V lost 0 bases, J lost 4 bases, and 9 bases stayed unmatched. CDR3 nucleotide sequence: TGCGCCAGCAGCCAAGAATTGCGGACAGGGGATTCCTATGGCTACACCTTC. This translates into CASSQELRTGDSYGYTF.

The J gene is TRBJ1-2, the V gene TRBV3-1 (or the pseudogene TRBV3-2), with D unclear. The CDR3 loop spans 13 amino acids. Trimming took off 3 bases at V and 4 bases at J, with 9 bases between the two ends. CDR1 is LGHDT, CDR2 YNNKEL, per germline (reference sequence). DNA of the CDR3: TGTGCCAGCAGCCATAGAGGGAGCTATGGCTACACCTTC. It encodes CASSHRGSYGYTF.

The rearrangement uses TRBV5-1 and TRBJ2-5, with a weak D call TRBD2 (7 bases). Germline V gene lookup returns CDR1 SGHRS and CDR2 YFSETQ. With 6 bases removed from V and 4 bases from J, the gap between germline ends came to 16 bases. The CDR3 contains 14 residues. The CDR3 bases are TGCGCCAGCACCTTAACAGGGAGGGGAGAGACCCAGTACTTC. This encodes CASTLTGRGETQYF.

V usage is TRBV7-3 and J usage is TRBJ2-3, with a weak D call TRBD2 (5 bases). The germline V and J ends were trimmed by 4 bases and 2 bases, with 16 bases remaining between them. This CDR3 contains 16 residues. Germline values: CDR1 SGHTA, CDR2 FQGTGA. The CDR3 nucleotides are TGTGCCAGCAGCTCGACCCCGAGCGGATACACAGATACGCAGTATTTT. This translates into CASSSTPSGYTDTQYF.

The V gene is TRBV30, the J gene TRBJ1-5; TRBD1 is a possible D gene (5 bases). V lost 3 bases and J lost 4, with 13 bases in between. The germline gives CDR1 GTSNPN, CDR2 SVGIG (reference sequence). The CDR3 is 14 amino acids. In nucleotides, the CDR3 is TGTGCCTGGAGGGATAGGGGAACGAATCAGCCCCAGCATTTT. This codes for CAWRDRGTNQPQHF.

The chain links TRBV28 to TRBJ2-1; 8 bases align to TRBD2. Trimming cost V 5 bases and J 5 bases; bases outside gene matches: 11. The CDR3 contains 16 residues. Per germline, CDR1 MDHEN and CDR2 SYDVKM. The CDR3 spells CASSPIGLARDNEQFF. The DNA of the CDR3 is TGTGCCAGCAGTCCGATCGGACTAGCAAGGGACAATGAGCAGTTCTTC.

This rearrangement joins TRBV5-1 to TRBJ1-5; 8 positions agree with TRBD1. Losses at the gene ends were 1 base for V and 4 bases for J; bases not matched to a gene: 4. The CDR3 spans 15 residues. Germline CDR1 is SGHRS and CDR2 is YFSETQ. The CDR3 here is CASSLSGQGNQPQHF. The CDR3 DNA reads TGCGCCAGCAGCTTGTCCGGACAGGGTAATCAGCCCCAGCATTTT.

The table lists this clone with a few counts. The CDR3 protein is CASTPGYSNQPQHF. Here the CDR3 DNA reads TGTGCCAGCACCCCGGGTTATAGCAATCAGCCCCAGCATTTT. The chain carries TRBV6-5 and TRBJ1-5; unclear D gene. CDR3 length: 14 amino acids. Trimming removed 7 bases from V and 0 bases from J, with 10 bases in between. CDR1 MNHEY and CDR2 SVGAGI come from the germline V gene.

This chain links TRBV6-1 with TRBJ2-7; no clear D gene. Germline V gene data show CDR1 as MNHNS and CDR2 as SASEGT. This CDR3 region has 14 residues. V was shortened by 2 bases and J by 4 bases, with 12 bases between the two germline ends. CDR3 loop: CASSEQLQDYEQYV. The DNA for the CDR3 is TGTGCCAGCAGTGAACAGTTGCAGGATTACGAGCAGTACGTC.

The J gene is TRBJ2-7, the V gene TRBV11-2; 8 bases align to TRBD1. CDR3 size: 15 residues. Germline V gives CDR1 SGHAT, CDR2 FQNNGV. V shed 5 bases and J 0 bases; nucleotides not matched to a gene: 6. The CDR3 DNA reads TGTGCCAGCAGCCGCCCGGGACAGGCCTCCTACGAGCAGTACTTC. It translates to CASSRPGQASYEQYF.

This clone has more than one count but fewer than ten. The rearrangement uses TRBV4-2 and TRBJ1-4; 7 bases map to TRBD1. The CDR3 sequence is 16 residues long. Trimming took 0 bases from V and 7 from J; bases not matched to a gene: 8. Germline CDR1 reads LGHNA; CDR2 reads YNFKEQ. The CDR3 reads CASSQETTGSVEKLFF. CDR3 nucleotide sequence: TGTGCCAGCAGCCAAGAGACGACAGGGTCAGTTGAAAAACTGTTTTTT.

CDR3 DNA sequence: TGTGCCATCATGGACAGGGAAGGGGAAAAACTGTTTTTT. Its protein product is CAIMDREGEKLFF. The chain carries TRBV10-3 and TRBJ1-4; 8 bases are a match to TRBD1. The germline gives CDR1 ENHRY, CDR2 SYGVKD. J was trimmed by 8 bases and V by 7 bases; bases with no gene match: 6. This CDR3 is built from 13 residues.

This clone appeared a few times. The rearrangement links TRBV9 to TRBJ2-3; the D gene is possibly TRBD1 (5 bases). This CDR3 is 14 amino acids long. The germline V gene encodes CDR1 SGDLS and CDR2 YYNGEE. The V gene lost 7 bases and the J gene lost 6 bases, with 18 bases spanning the gap. CDR3: CASAPGATRDTQYF. DNA for the CDR3: TGTGCCAGCGCCCCTGGGGCTACCCGGGATACGCAGTATTTT.

The chain employs TRBV28 and TRBJ2-7, with 9 bases that match TRBD1. CDR3 length equals 15 residues. V was pared by 4 bases and J by 6 bases, with 10 bases of the junction left unmatched. Germline V gene sequence: CDR1 MDHEN, CDR2 SYDVKM. CDR3: CASSWNDRGGFEQYF. CDR3 DNA: TGTGCCAGCAGTTGGAACGACAGGGGGGGCTTCGAGCAGTACTTC. The complete variable domain, with remaining parts taken from reference TRBV28 and TRBJ2-7, reads DVKVTQSSRYLVKRTGEKVFLECVQDMDHENMFWYRQDPGLGLRLIYFSYDVKMKEKGDIPEGYSVSREKKERFSLILESASTNQTSMYLCASSWNDRGGFEQYFGPGTRLTVT.

To note about this clone: Within the sample, other DNA sequences also encode this same CDR3. The J gene is TRBJ1-1, the V gene TRBV12-3 or TRBV12-4; possible D gene TRBD1, 6 bases. The V end lost 3 bases, the J end lost 5 bases, and 10 bases lay between the germline ends. This CDR3 is 13 amino acids long. The DNA of the CDR3 is TGTGCCAGCAGTTTGGGAGGGGGGACTGAAGCTTTCTTT. It specifies CASSLGGGTEAFF.

V and J are TRBV7-8 and TRBJ2-7; TRBD1 matches 7 bases. The CDR3 consists of 15 residues. Germline CDR1 reads SGHVS; CDR2 reads FQNEAQ. The V and J ends lost 1 base and 1 base, in that order; junction bases with no gene match: 4. The CDR3 DNA is TGTGCCAGCAGCTTAGACGGACAGGCGTCCTACGAGCAGTACTTC. Translated, it gives CASSLDGQASYEQYF.

This clone was observed once. The V and J genes are TRBV7-6 and TRBJ1-3, with D perhaps TRBD1 (5 bases). Germline CDR1 reads SGHVS; CDR2 reads FNYEAQ. This CDR3 has 19 amino acids. Trimming took 3 bases from V and 2 from J, leaving 23 bases between them. The CDR3 loop is CASSLGSQGNLETGNTIYF. In DNA, the CDR3 is TGTGCCAGCAGCTTGGGGTCCCAGGGTAATTTGGAAACTGGAAACACCATATATTTT.

The CDR3 spells CASRSPGLNEQYF. The DNA for the CDR3 is TGTGCCAGCAGGAGTCCGGGACTCAACGAGCAGTACTTC. The chain employs TRBV28 and TRBJ2-7; D perhaps matches TRBD2 (6 bases). CDR1 and CDR2 from the germline V gene are MDHEN and SYDVKM. V lost 6 bases, J lost 5 bases, and 14 bases lay in between. The length of the CDR3 is 13 residues.

This chain uses TRBV10-3 with TRBJ1-1, with D hard to call. The CDR3 length is 13 residues. Germline V gene sequence: CDR1 ENHRY, CDR2 SYGVKD. The CDR3 nucleotides read TGTGCGTGCCGTGTACGGGTAGACACTGAAGCTTTCTTT. Translation gives CACRVRVDTEAFF.

A few counts support this clone. The CDR3 spells CASSQDGDITGELFF. DNA of the CDR3: TGTGCCAGCAGCCAAGATGGAGATATCACCGGGGAGCTGTTTTTT. The J gene is TRBJ2-2, the V gene TRBV4-2; D is ambiguous. Looked up from germline, CDR1 is LGHNA and CDR2 is YNFKEQ. The CDR3 is 15 residues long. V was cut by 0 bases and J by 4 bases, with 9 bases left in between.

The chain joins TRBV10-3 to TRBJ1-2; perhaps TRBD1 as D (6 bases). The CDR3 length is 15 residues. CDR1 and CDR2 from the germline V gene are ENHRY and SYGVKD. V lost 4 bases and J lost 3, with 15 bases in between. CDR3 sequence: CAISAIDRPYYGYTF. In DNA, the CDR3 is TGTGCCATCAGTGCGATTGACAGGCCTTACTATGGCTACACCTTC.

The chain uses TRBV5-8 and TRBJ1-5; no clear D. The CDR3 is made up of 12 amino acids. V was clipped by 0 bases and J by 5 bases, with 3 bases between them. CDR1 is SGHTS and CDR2 is YDEGEE in the germline V gene. The CDR3: CASSLVDQPQHF. The CDR3 nucleotides read TGTGCCAGCAGCTTGGTCGATCAGCCCCAGCATTTT.

This clone has a handful of counts. V gene TRBV11-3 combines with J gene TRBJ2-1, with 13 bases matching TRBD2. This CDR3 has 16 residues. The J segment lost 10 bases and the V segment lost 1 base, leaving 7 bases of the junction unmatched. Looked up from germline, CDR1 is SGHNT and CDR2 is YENEEA. The CDR3 loop reads CASSLGVLAGGEEQFF. For the CDR3, the DNA is TGTGCCAGCAGCTTAGGCGTACTAGCGGGAGGGGAAGAGCAGTTCTTC.